The sequence of this TCR beta chain was determined in a study of response to subunit inactivated influenza vaccine. Study-level points and caveats: Only a handful of new T cells, the authors suggested, are recruited with each seasonal influenza vaccination.

V was pared by 5 bases and J by 0 bases, with 15 bases between. The CDR3 extends over 16 amino acids. Germline V gene sequence: CDR1 SGHVS, CDR2 FNYEAQ. TCRdb re-called the RT-PCR reads through MiXCR, storing one row per CDR3 protein. The repertoire holds 500,000 to 650,000 distinct CDR3 sequences, with about 8% as singletons. This clonotype was seen repeatedly, ten times or more. The antigen is undetermined. The chain links TRBV7-6 to TRBJ2-3, with a possible D match to TRBD2 (6 bases). The TCR was taken from a man in his fifties or sixties who received an inactivated influenza vaccine. Sequenced material: PBMCs from blood, taken roughly 24 months after vaccination. Here the CDR3 reads CASSPGAGLSTDTQYF. The CDR3 coding sequence is TGTGCCAGCAGCCCCGGGGCGGGACTCAGCACAGATACGCAGTATTTT. Variable domain in full (rest from reference TRBV7-6 and TRBJ2-3): GAGVSQSPRYKVTKRGQDVALRCDPISGHVSLYWYRQALGQGPEFLTYFNYEAQQDKSGLPNDRFSAERPEGSISTLTIQRTEQRDSAMYRCASSPGAGLSTDTQYFGPGTRLTVL.